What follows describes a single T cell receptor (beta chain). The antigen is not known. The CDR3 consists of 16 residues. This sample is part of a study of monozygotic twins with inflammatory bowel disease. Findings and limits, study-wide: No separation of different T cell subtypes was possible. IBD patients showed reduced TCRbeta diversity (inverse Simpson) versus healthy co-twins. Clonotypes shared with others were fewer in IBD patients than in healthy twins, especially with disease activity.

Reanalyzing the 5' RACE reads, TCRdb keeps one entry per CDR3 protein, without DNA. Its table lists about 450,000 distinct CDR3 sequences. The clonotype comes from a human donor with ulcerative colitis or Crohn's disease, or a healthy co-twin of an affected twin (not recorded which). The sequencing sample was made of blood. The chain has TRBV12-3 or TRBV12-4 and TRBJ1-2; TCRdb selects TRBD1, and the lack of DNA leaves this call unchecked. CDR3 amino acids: CASSLARGSGRYGYTF.